Included here is one T cell receptor beta chain sequence, with context. The data derive from a study of T cell responses to AZD1222 COVID-19 vaccine. This CDR3 is built from 14 residues. Germline V gene data show CDR1 as KGHDR and CDR2 as SFDVKD. V dropped 4 bases and J dropped 7; count of bases not matched to a gene: 2. Sequencing was performed with immunoSEQ multiplex PCR; in TCRdb, only in-frame clones are kept and a portion is missing. The repertoire holds 110,000 to 150,000 clones, roughly 92% seen once, with approximately 1.5% in the top ten. Source: peripheral blood, taken on day 0 of AZD1222 vaccination. V is TRBV24-1 and J is TRBJ2-1; TRBD2 matches 11 bases. This TCR came from an adult in good health. Written as DNA, the CDR3 is TGTGCCACCAGTGAGGCTAGCGGGAGGAATGAGCAGTTCTTC. Translating it yields CATSEASGRNEQFF.